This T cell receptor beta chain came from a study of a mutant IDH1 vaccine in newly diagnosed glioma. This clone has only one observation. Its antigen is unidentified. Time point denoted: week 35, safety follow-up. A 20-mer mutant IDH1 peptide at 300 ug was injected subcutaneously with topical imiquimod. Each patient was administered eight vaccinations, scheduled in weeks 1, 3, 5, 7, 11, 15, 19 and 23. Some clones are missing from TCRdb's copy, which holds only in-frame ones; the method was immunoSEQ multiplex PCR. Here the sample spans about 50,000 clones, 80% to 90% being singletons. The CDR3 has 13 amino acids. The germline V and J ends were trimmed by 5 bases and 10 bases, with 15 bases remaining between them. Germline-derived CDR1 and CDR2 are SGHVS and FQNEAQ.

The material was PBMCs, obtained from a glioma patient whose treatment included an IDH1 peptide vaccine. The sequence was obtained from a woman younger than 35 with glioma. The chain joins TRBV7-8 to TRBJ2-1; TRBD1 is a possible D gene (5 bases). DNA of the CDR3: TGTGCCAGCAGCGTCCTACGACAGTTAGAGCAGTTCTTC. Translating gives CASSVLRQLEQFF.